This TCR beta chain was sequenced in a study of blood T cell repertoires in COVID-19. Study overall: The analysed material was cDNA or gDNA that came from T cells, B-cell-depleted T cells, or PBMCs.

In the authors' methods: Amplification of reference gene primers provided the estimated nucleated cell counts. Data came from immunoSEQ multiplex PCR; TCRdb stores just in-frame clones and leaves some out. The V and J calls and the clone size are those of that table, but D and trimming were determined from the DNA. The table records 250,000 to 350,000 clones, about nine tenths of them present only once. The sequenced material came from peripheral blood. The receptor was isolated from a man younger than 35 with active or convalescent COVID-19.

The CDR3 reads CASSLTEDSMGEQYF. CDR3 in DNA: TGTGCCAGCAGTTTGACGGAGGACAGTATGGGGGAGCAGTACTTC. The chain employs TRBV28 and TRBJ2-7; a weak D match, TRBD1 (6 bases). Trimming took off 3 bases at V and 7 bases at J, with 19 bases between the two ends. The CDR3 runs to 15 residues. Germline values: CDR1 MDHEN, CDR2 SYDVKM.